This TCR beta chain was captured in a study of vaccination effects on CD4 cells after COVID-19. On the study more broadly: The ViraFEST assay expanded antigen-specific CD4+ T cells with viral peptide pools before sequencing.

Study-wide results and limits: Long after vaccination, the clones induced by infection and by vaccine shrank markedly in size.

With respect to this clone: The antigen remains unidentified.

Produced via immunoSEQ multiplex PCR; TCRdb's table is partial and in-frame only. Of 35,000 to 40,000 clones listed, roughly 74% are singletons. Researchers isolated CD4+ T cells once roughly nine days of culture had elapsed. Half-medium exchanges with IL-2 medium took place on days 3 and 7. Sequenced here: CD4+ T cells from PBMCs cultured without peptide, sampled before COVID-19 vaccination. This TCR came from a human donor who received a COVID-19 vaccine.

The CDR3 DNA follows: TGTGCCAGCACACCCGGACAGAGAAATCAGCCCCAGCATTTT. Encoded protein: CASTPGQRNQPQHF. The J gene is TRBJ1-5, the V gene TRBV2, with D perhaps matching TRBD1 (6 bases). The CDR3 extends over 14 amino acids. Looked up from germline, CDR1 is SNHLY and CDR2 is FYNNEI. V lost 7 bases, J lost 4 bases, and 14 bases lay in between.